This record concerns one T cell receptor beta chain sequence. Its antigen remains undetermined. Nothing much larger sits one base from this clone, and base qualities are not available. The sample is drawn from a study of blood T cell repertoires in COVID-19 (dated by TCRdb to 2019 to 2021). Notes on the research overall: The collaborator samples originated in the United States, Italy and Spain and spanned the acute and convalescent phases of COVID-19. The dataset comprised deeply sampled blood TCRbeta repertoires from subjects exposed to, actively infected with, or recovered from COVID-19. The repertoires were made available in a free public database intended to serve as a resource for research on the immune response to SARS-CoV-2. HLA class I and class II types, where available, came from metadata supplied by the sample provider rather than from assay-based typing. The prospective study material was composed of cDNA or gDNA derived from T cells, B-cell-depleted T cells, or PBMCs. The sample metadata nearly always contained a de-identified subject ID, COVID-19 status, age in years and sex. Samples were obtained from the ongoing ImmuneRACE study (first 160 participants) and from over a thousand subjects provided by 6 global collaborators. General findings and caveats noted by the study authors: How much clinical and demographic metadata was included differed by source and by participant, and the metadata was provided uncurated.

Each collaborating institution followed its own protocols to collect whole blood in K2EDTA tubes. For TCRbeta analysis, collaborators shipped samples as frozen whole blood, isolated PBMCs, or DNA extracted from either of those sample types. The immunoSEQ Assay, a bias-controlled multiplex PCR, was used to amplify TCRbeta CDR3 regions from genomic DNA. Turning to the authors' computational methods: The number of nucleated cells in each sample was estimated from the amplification of reference gene primers within the assay. Sequence reads were collapsed and filtered to measure the absolute abundance of every unique TCRbeta CDR3 rearrangement. Productive Simpson clonality was computed per sample as the square root of Simpson's diversity index over productive rearrangements. Drawn from immuneACCESS, this table holds only the in-frame rearrangements with V and J called that TCRdb kept. Clones are partly lost; checked studies trace under half to an unresolved V gene and leave the rest unexplained. The V and J calls and clone size were taken over from that table, and D and trimming were inferred from the DNA. This sample is represented by tens of thousands of clones; 91% of them were singletons. Around 9.4% of the sample comes from the top ten.

Its CDR3 holds 14 amino acids, cysteine through phenylalanine. The only DNA kept is the CDR3, 42 bases in frame from the first base. The V end loses 2 bases and the J end loses 5 bases, and a stretch of 13 bases separates them. The specimen sequenced was peripheral blood. Rearrangement joined TRBV23-1 to TRBJ2-7; TRBD2 could be the D gene, as 7 bases match. TRBV23-1 is assigned to the ORF class and has an uncertain function. The receptor comes from a human donor in a cohort sampled during active COVID-19. DNA sequence: TGCGCCAGCAGTCAAAGGGAGGGGGGAGACGAGCAGTACTTC. The resulting protein is CASSQREGGDEQYF.